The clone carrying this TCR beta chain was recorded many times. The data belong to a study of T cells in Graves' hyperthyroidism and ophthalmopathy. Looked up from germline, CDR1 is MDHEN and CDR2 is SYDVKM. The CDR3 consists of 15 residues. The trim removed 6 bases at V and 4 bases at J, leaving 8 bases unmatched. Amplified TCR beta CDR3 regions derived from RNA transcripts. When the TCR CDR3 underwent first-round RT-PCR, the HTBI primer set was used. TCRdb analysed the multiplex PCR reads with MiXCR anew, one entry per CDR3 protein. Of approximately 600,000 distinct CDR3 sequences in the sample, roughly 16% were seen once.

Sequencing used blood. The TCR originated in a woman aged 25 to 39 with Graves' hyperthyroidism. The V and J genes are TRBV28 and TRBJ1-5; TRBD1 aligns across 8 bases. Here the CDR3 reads CASRSTGAGNQPQHF. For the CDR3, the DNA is TGTGCCAGCAGATCGACAGGGGCGGGAAATCAGCCCCAGCATTTT.